The 32 T cell receptor beta chains below were found in one sample sequenced in a study of T-cell memory formation after mild COVID-19. MiXCR, run by TCRdb on the 5' RACE reads, gives a single entry per CDR3 protein. This sample has roughly 200,000 distinct CDR3 sequences, with roughly 17% found just once. The sample consisted of PBMCs or a T cell subset sorted from them (not recorded which). These receptors were collected from an adult woman who had mild COVID-19 (a few samples of this study predate the infection). Cell type and time point are not known.

The V call is TRBV7-3, the J call TRBJ1-2; D not certain. V was trimmed by 5 bases and J by 4 bases, leaving 17 bases between them. The CDR3 is made up of 15 amino acids. In germline, CDR1 is SGHTA, CDR2 FQGTGA. The CDR3 is CASSLQSGPVYGYTF. CDR3 coding DNA: TGTGCCAGCAGCCTACAATCAGGACCAGTCTATGGCTACACCTTC.

The chain carries TRBV10-3 and TRBJ2-5; TRBD2 matches at 11 bases. The CDR3 extends over 13 amino acids. The germline V gene has CDR1 ENHRY and CDR2 SYGVKD. The ends lost 10 bases at V and 5 bases at J; junction bases unmatched: 6. The CDR3 region has the DNA TGTGCCACCTCACTAGCGGGGGAGGAGACCCAGTACTTC. It codes for CATSLAGEETQYF.

This clonotype came up a few times. The chain couples TRBV11-1 to TRBJ2-1, with 10 bases fitting TRBD2. Germline assignment: CDR1 SGHAT and CDR2 FQDESV (reference sequence). The CDR3 runs to 17 residues. Unmatched junction bases numbered 6, after V lost 0 bases and J lost 4 bases. CDR3 in DNA: TGTGCCAGCAGCTTAGCTGCTAGCGGGAGCCCTTACAATGAGCAGTTCTTC. Its protein is CASSLAASGSPYNEQFF. Combining the CDR3 with reference TRBV11-1 and TRBJ2-1 gives the whole variable domain EAEVAQSPRYKITEKSQAVAFWCDPISGHATLYWYRQILGQGPELLVQFQDESVVDDSQLPKDRFSAERLKGVDSTLKIQPAELGDSAMYLCASSLAASGSPYNEQFFGPGTRLTVL.

This clonotype came up a few times. The chain joins TRBV12-3 or TRBV12-4 to TRBJ1-4; D uncertain. The CDR3 consists of 14 residues. Deletions cut 5 bases from V and 5 bases from J, with 12 bases between. CDR3 amino acids: CASSKGYENEKLFF. The CDR3 nucleotides are TGTGCCAGCAGTAAAGGTTACGAGAATGAAAAACTGTTTTTT.

This clonotype has a count of ten or more. The chain couples TRBV7-9 to TRBJ2-1, with 9 bases matching TRBD2. The CDR3 runs 16 residues. Losses at the gene ends were 0 bases for V and 5 bases for J; bases not matched to a gene: 5. CDR1 is SEHNR and CDR2 is FQNEAQ in the germline V gene (reference sequence). The CDR3 DNA reads TGTGCCAGCAGCTTAGCGACTAGCGGACTACACAATGAGCAGTTCTTC. Encoded protein: CASSLATSGLHNEQFF.

This clonotype occurred a few times. The chain is built from TRBV6-2 or TRBV6-3 and TRBJ2-3; 8 bases are a match to TRBD2. The CDR3 has 15 residues. J gave up 6 bases and V 5 bases, and 10 bases lay outside the gene matches. The germline V gene has CDR1 MNHEY and CDR2 SVGEGT. CDR3 coding DNA: TGTGCCAGCAGTACCTATCGGGAGGGCCGGGATACGCAGTATTTT. This codes for CASSTYREGRDTQYF.

The chain couples TRBV12-3 or TRBV12-4 to TRBJ1-1; D call uncertain. The CDR3 is 15 residues long. V dropped 5 bases and J dropped 4 bases, with 17 bases sitting between them. CDR3: CASSPSREVSTEAFF. The DNA of the CDR3 is TGTGCCAGCAGTCCCAGTCGGGAAGTGAGCACTGAAGCTTTCTTT.

The chain uses TRBV5-1 and TRBJ1-2, with 7 bases that match TRBD1. The CDR3 consists of 13 residues. Unmatched junction bases numbered 3, after V lost 4 bases and J lost 3 bases. Looked up from germline, CDR1 is SGHRS and CDR2 is YFSETQ. For the CDR3, the DNA is TGCGCCAGCAGCGATACAGGGGACTATGGCTACACCTTC. Its protein product is CASSDTGDYGYTF.

This sequence joins TRBV7-3 and TRBJ2-3; tentative D call: TRBD2 (6 bases). Germline lookup yields CDR1 SGHTA and CDR2 FQGTGA. This CDR3 comprises 15 residues. V dropped 5 bases and J dropped 2 bases, with 14 bases sitting between them. CDR3 region: CASSPLASDTDTQYF. The CDR3 DNA reads as TGTGCCAGCAGCCCCCTAGCGTCAGACACAGATACGCAGTATTTT. Supplemented by reference TRBV7-3 and TRBJ2-3, the full variable domain reads GAGVSQTPSNKVTEKGKYVELRCDPISGHTALYWYRQSLGQGPEFLIYFQGTGAADDSGLPNDRFFAVRPEGSVSTLKIQRTERGDSAVYLCASSPLASDTDTQYFGPGTRLTVL.

This clonotype was seen a handful of times. The chain has TRBV7-9 and TRBJ2-1; 8 bases match TRBD2. The CDR3 is 14 amino acids. Germline-derived CDR1 and CDR2 are SEHNR and FQNEAQ (reference sequence). J lost 9 bases, V lost 2 bases, and 6 bases had no gene match. The CDR3 bases are TGTGCCAGCAGCTTAAAAGCGGGAGTCTCTGAGCAGTTCTTC. Translated: CASSLKAGVSEQFF.

This clonotype was seen more than once but under ten times. The chain links TRBV12-3 or TRBV12-4 to TRBJ1-1; the D gene is possibly TRBD1 (6 bases). The CDR3 has 13 residues. The V end lost 1 base, the J end lost 7 bases, and 10 bases lay between the germline ends. In DNA form, the CDR3 reads TGTGCCAGCAGTTTAGGAGGACAGCATGAAGCTTTCTTT. Its protein product is CASSLGGQHEAFF.

J is TRBJ2-7 and V is TRBV3-1; D is unresolved. This CDR3 spans 16 amino acids. V was cut by 0 bases and J by 1 base, with 13 bases left in between. In germline, CDR1 is LGHDT, CDR2 YNNKEL (reference sequence). The DNA for the CDR3 is TGTGCCAGCAGCCAAGATACGACCAAGGGATCCTACGAGCAGTACTTC. It is translated as CASSQDTTKGSYEQYF.

Of note for this clonotype: A single base separates this from a much larger clone, so it may be a read error. The chain has TRBV5-1 and TRBJ2-7; D is possibly TRBD1 (6 bases). V lost 4 bases, J lost 5 bases, and 19 bases lay in between. Germline V gives CDR1 SGHRS, CDR2 YFSETQ. The CDR3 covers 15 residues. CDR3 residues: CASSLGQRLSHEQYF. The CDR3 DNA reads as TGCGCCAGCAGCCTAGGACAGAGACTTTCCCACGAGCAGTACTTC.

This clonotype was counted a few times. J is TRBJ2-3 and V is TRBV5-1; 9 bases are shared with TRBD2. The V gene's germline CDR1 is SGHRS and CDR2 YFSETQ. Germline trimming cut 4 bases from V and 3 bases from J; bases unmatched to any gene: 15. The CDR3 covers 18 residues. Here the CDR3 reads CASSPLAGGPAATDTQYF. In DNA, the CDR3 is TGCGCCAGCAGCCCTTTGGCGGGGGGGCCGGCGGCGACAGATACGCAGTATTTT.

This clonotype appeared a few times. The gene calls are TRBV7-2 and TRBJ1-5; 7 bases line up with TRBD1. The CDR3 is 16 residues long. With V trimmed by 2 bases and J by 4 bases, 8 bases remained unmatched. In germline, CDR1 is SGHTA, CDR2 FQGNSA. The CDR3 region has the DNA TGTGCCAGCAGCTTATCCGCGACAGGGACTAATCAGCCCCAGCATTTT. This encodes CASSLSATGTNQPQHF.

The rearrangement uses TRBV5-1 and TRBJ2-7; D might be TRBD1 (6 bases). Germline V gene sequence: CDR1 SGHRS, CDR2 YFSETQ. V gave up 0 bases and J gave up 9 bases, with 16 bases separating them. The CDR3 loop spans 14 amino acids. Here the CDR3 DNA reads TGCGCCAGCAGCTTGGGGACAGCGGTTAAAGTGCAGTACTTC. It translates to CASSLGTAVKVQYF.

The chain employs TRBV7-3 and TRBJ2-5, with 8 positions matching TRBD1. The trim removed 5 bases at V and 5 bases at J, leaving 4 bases unmatched. The CDR3 totals 13 residues. Germline V gives CDR1 SGHTA, CDR2 FQGTGA. CDR3 in DNA: TGTGCCAGCAGCCAGGGGGCGAGGGAGACCCAGTACTTC. It codes for CASSQGARETQYF.

The chain uses TRBV5-1 and TRBJ1-1; D is possibly TRBD1 (6 bases). From germline, CDR1 is SGHRS and CDR2 YFSETQ. Trimming left V 3 bases short and J 0 bases short, with 15 bases between. This CDR3 is built from 16 residues. CDR3: CASSSSDSTLNTEAFF. In DNA form, the CDR3 reads TGCGCCAGCAGCTCATCGGACAGTACATTGAACACTGAAGCTTTCTTT.

In its sample, this clonotype was seen a few times. V is TRBV7-3 and J is TRBJ2-2, with TRBD2 identical over 9 bases. Per germline, CDR1 SGHTA and CDR2 FQGTGA. Trimming took 3 bases from V and 4 from J; bases not matched to a gene: 3. This CDR3 region has 15 residues. This CDR3 reads CASSFSGSGTGELFF. CDR3 sequence (DNA): TGTGCCAGCAGCTTTAGCGGGAGTGGCACCGGGGAGCTGTTTTTT.

This clonotype was counted only a few times. This chain links TRBV5-1 with TRBJ1-4; D unresolved. From germline, CDR1 is SGHRS and CDR2 YFSETQ. The CDR3 totals 14 residues. V was pared by 5 bases and J by 3 bases, with 11 bases between. The chain's CDR3 is CASRRAGSNEKLFF. As DNA, the CDR3 is TGCGCCAGCAGGAGAGCGGGATCTAATGAAAAACTGTTTTTT. Combining the CDR3 with reference TRBV5-1 and TRBJ1-4 gives the whole variable domain KAGVTQTPRYLIKTRGQQVTLSCSPISGHRSVSWYQQTPGQGLQFLFEYFSETQRNKGNFPGRFSGRQFSNSRSEMNVSTLELGDSALYLCASRRAGSNEKLFFGSGTQLSVL.

This clonotype has just a few counts. The chain uses TRBV24-1 and TRBJ2-1; a weak D match, TRBD2 (6 bases). The germline gives CDR1 KGHDR, CDR2 SFDVKD. This CDR3 has 16 amino acids. The germline V and J ends were trimmed by 1 base and 3 bases, with 12 bases remaining between them. The CDR3 sequence is CATSDFGGDHYNEQFF. The CDR3 region has the DNA TGTGCCACCAGTGATTTCGGCGGGGACCACTACAATGAGCAGTTCTTC.

The rearrangement links TRBV21-1 to TRBJ2-1; the listed D gene, TRBD1, was not tested against the DNA. TRBV21-1 is recorded as a pseudogene. This CDR3 contains 18 residues. The CDR3 sequence is CASSKEGSSELPSNEQFF. The CDR3 nucleotides read TGTGCCAGCAGCAAAGAGGGGTCGAGCGAACTCCCCTCCAATGAGCAGTTCTTC.

This clonotype was recorded a few times. The chain couples TRBV4-2 to TRBJ2-3; 8 bases are a match to TRBD2. V lost 1 base, J lost 2 bases, and 5 bases stayed unmatched. CDR1 and CDR2 (germline): LGHNA, YNFKEQ. The CDR3 has 16 residues. The CDR3 DNA is TGTGCCAGCAGCCAAGTCCCCGGGGGGGCCACAGATACGCAGTATTTT. It yields the protein CASSQVPGGATDTQYF.

This clonotype was observed a handful of times. This chain uses TRBV20-1 with TRBJ2-1, with 9 nucleotides matching TRBD1. The germline V gene has CDR1 DFQATT and CDR2 SNEGSKA (reference sequence). The CDR3 extends over 18 amino acids. The junction had 13 bases not matched to a gene; V was cut back by 3 bases and J by 1 base. The CDR3 here is CSASGTTGTGISYNEQFF. DNA of the CDR3: TGCAGTGCTAGTGGAACTACCGGGACAGGGATTTCCTACAATGAGCAGTTCTTC.

Only a few counts were recorded for this clonotype. The V call is TRBV6-2 or TRBV6-3, the J call TRBJ2-1; possible D gene TRBD2, 5 bases. Germline V gene data show CDR1 as MNHEY and CDR2 as SVGEGT. The V gene lost 6 bases and the J gene lost 8 bases, with 23 bases spanning the gap. The CDR3 is 16 amino acids. The CDR3 sequence: CASSRLRQSWGDEQFF. CDR3 coding DNA: TGTGCCAGCAGCCGACTCCGGCAATCATGGGGAGATGAGCAGTTCTTC.

The chain is built from TRBV7-9 and TRBJ2-5; 7 bases are shared with TRBD2. CDR1 SEHNR and CDR2 FQNEAQ come from the germline V gene (reference sequence). J gave up 4 bases and V 1 base, and 6 bases lay outside the gene matches. The CDR3 is 15 amino acids. The CDR3 nucleotides read TGTGCCAGCAGCTTAGGGGCGGGGGATCGAGAGACCCAGTACTTC. Residues: CASSLGAGDRETQYF.

This clonotype was observed a handful of times. The V gene is TRBV12-3 or TRBV12-4, the J gene TRBJ1-5; no clear D. The length of the CDR3 is 15 residues. The germline V and J ends were trimmed by 5 bases and 2 bases, with 13 bases remaining between them. The CDR3 DNA follows: TGTGCCAGCAGTGAAAACGGGGTCCGCAATCAGCCCCAGCATTTT. It codes for CASSENGVRNQPQHF.

Many counts were recorded for this clonotype. J is TRBJ2-1 and V is TRBV5-1; either TRBD1 or TRBD2 may supply D (5 bases each). This CDR3 has 14 residues. Germline CDR1 reads SGHRS; CDR2 reads YFSETQ. The germline V and J ends were trimmed by 4 bases and 6 bases, with 14 bases remaining between them. CDR3 protein: CASSPGPIPNEQFF. CDR3 bases: TGCGCCAGCAGCCCGGGGCCCATTCCCAATGAGCAGTTCTTC.

The chain carries TRBV7-2 and TRBJ1-5; maybe TRBD1 (6 bases). The CDR3 extends over 16 amino acids. Per the germline V gene, CDR1 is SGHTA and CDR2 is FQGNSA. Trimming cost V 2 bases and J 3 bases, with 14 bases left between them. CDR3 DNA sequence: TGTGCCAGCAGCTTAATGCACGGACAGATCAATCAGCCCCAGCATTTT. It yields the protein CASSLMHGQINQPQHF.

A few counts support this clonotype. J is TRBJ1-1 and V is TRBV29-1, with D unresolved. Trimming removed 3 bases at V and 1 base at J, with 15 bases between. Per germline, CDR1 SQVTM and CDR2 ANQGSEA. The CDR3 runs to 15 residues. CDR3 coding DNA: TGCAGCGTTGATCCCAGGTTAAGTCCGAACACTGAAGCTTTCTTT. This sequence encodes CSVDPRLSPNTEAFF.

This sequence joins TRBV12-3 or TRBV12-4 and TRBJ1-2, with TRBD1 matching 7 bases. The ends lost 1 base at V and 3 bases at J; junction bases unmatched: 8. The CDR3 is 16 amino acids. CDR3: CASSLGRQGRDYGYTF. The CDR3 region has the DNA TGTGCCAGCAGTTTAGGGAGACAGGGAAGGGACTATGGCTACACCTTC.

This clonotype was detected only a few times. The chain recombines TRBV6-1 with TRBJ2-5; the match to TRBD1 covers 10 bases. This CDR3 contains 14 residues. The junction had 9 bases not matched to a gene; V was cut back by 10 bases and J by 4 bases. Germline CDR1 is MNHNS and CDR2 is SASEGT. CDR3 in amino acids: CATVRDRGRETQYF. Here the CDR3 DNA reads TGTGCCACGGTCCGGGACAGGGGTCGAGAGACCCAGTACTTC.